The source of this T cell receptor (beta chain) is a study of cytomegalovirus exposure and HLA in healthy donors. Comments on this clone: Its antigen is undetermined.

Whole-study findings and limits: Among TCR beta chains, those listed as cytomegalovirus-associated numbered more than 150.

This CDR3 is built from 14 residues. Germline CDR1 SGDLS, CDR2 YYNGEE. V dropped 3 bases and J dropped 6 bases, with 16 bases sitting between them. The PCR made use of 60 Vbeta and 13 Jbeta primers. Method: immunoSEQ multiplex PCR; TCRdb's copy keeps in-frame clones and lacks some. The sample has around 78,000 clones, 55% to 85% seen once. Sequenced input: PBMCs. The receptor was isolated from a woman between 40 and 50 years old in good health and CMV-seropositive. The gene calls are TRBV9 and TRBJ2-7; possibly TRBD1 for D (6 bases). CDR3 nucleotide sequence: TGTGCCAGCAGCGCGGACAGCCTCTACGGCGAGCAGTACTTC. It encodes CASSADSLYGEQYF.